The 28 T cell receptor beta chains presented below share a single source sample, sequenced in a study of T cell repertoires in cytomegalovirus infection. Antigens of these TCRs are unknown. TCRdb recomputed calls from the reads with MiXCR, one row per CDR3 protein. The sample comprises about 24,000 distinct CDR3 sequences, 22% of which are singletons, and roughly nine tenths rests with the top ten. Source: CD8+ T cells from cultured PBMCs, taken from culture after CMV antigen stimulation. The receptors derive from a human donor in good health (CMV status not recorded). Some clones in this sample may be carry-over from other donors' samples.

This clonotype was counted ten times or more. The CDR3 coding sequence is TGTGCCAGCAGCTTAGAGCAGGGGGCTTCCTACAATGAGCAGTTCTTC. This codes for CASSLEQGASYNEQFF. This chain links TRBV11-3 with TRBJ2-1; TRBD1 agrees at 8 bases. The V gene's germline CDR1 is SGHNT and CDR2 YENEEA. The V and J ends lost 0 bases and 1 base, in that order; junction bases with no gene match: 2. The CDR3 has 16 residues.

The chain joins TRBV7-3 to TRBJ2-1; 12 bases agree with TRBD2. This CDR3 comprises 17 residues. V dropped 5 bases and J dropped 5; count of bases not matched to a gene: 10. In germline, CDR1 is SGHTA, CDR2 FQGTGA. The CDR3 DNA reads TGTGCCAGCAGCCCTTGGGCTAGCGGGGGGGGGGACAATGAGCAGTTCTTC. This codes for CASSPWASGGGDNEQFF.

The sample holds many counts of this clonotype. The rearrangement uses TRBV2 and TRBJ2-7; 10 bases align to TRBD1. V lost 6 bases to trimming and J lost 3 bases; unmatched junction nucleotides: 8. This CDR3 has 15 amino acids. Per germline, CDR1 SNHLY and CDR2 FYNNEI. The CDR3 is CASRTGGGYDYEQYF. The DNA of the CDR3 is TGTGCCAGCAGGACAGGGGGCGGATATGACTACGAGCAGTACTTC.

In its sample, this clonotype was seen a few times. The chain is built from TRBV12-3 or TRBV12-4 and TRBJ2-3; 13 bases are a match to TRBD2. Trimming cost V 5 bases and J 6 bases; bases outside gene matches: 17. The CDR3 length is 19 residues. The CDR3 DNA is TGTGCCAGCAGTCACCTAGGGCGTGGACTAGCGGGGGTGCGGGATACGCAGTATTTT. The encoded protein is CASSHLGRGLAGVRDTQYF.

At least ten counts were recorded for this clonotype. The V and J genes are TRBV7-2 and TRBJ2-1, with 16 bases matching TRBD2. V was clipped by 4 bases and J by 1 base; unmatched bases: 7. The CDR3 runs 19 residues. The germline gives CDR1 SGHTA, CDR2 FQGNSA. The CDR3, as DNA: TGTGCCAGCAGCTGGTTGGGACTAGCGGGGGGGCGGTCCTACAATGAGCAGTTCTTC. Residues: CASSWLGLAGGRSYNEQFF.

The CDR3 region has the DNA TGTGCCAGCAGTTTTGGGGGGGAGAATTCACCCCTCCACTTT. Its translation is CASSFGGENSPLHF. This chain joins TRBV12-3 or TRBV12-4 and TRBJ1-6; weak D call: TRBD1 (5 bases). Trimming pared 3 bases from V and 7 bases from J, leaving 10 bases between. This CDR3 contains 14 residues.

The table lists this clonotype with a few counts. The chain uses TRBV5-5 and TRBJ2-7; 12 positions match TRBD2. The CDR3 loop spans 17 amino acids. V lost 4 bases to trimming and J lost 5 bases; unmatched junction nucleotides: 13. Germline V gene lookup returns CDR1 SGHKS and CDR2 YYEKEE (reference sequence). The CDR3 loop reads CASSLDGLAGGTDEQYF. In nucleotides, the CDR3 is TGTGCCAGCAGCCTGGACGGCCTAGCGGGGGGGACCGACGAGCAGTACTTC.

This clonotype has a count of ten or more. V and J are TRBV7-2 and TRBJ2-1; D remains unclear. Germline V gives CDR1 SGHTA, CDR2 FQGNSA. This CDR3 has 15 amino acids. V was pared by 5 bases and J by 3 bases, with 14 bases between. Here the CDR3 reads CASSTVRIRYNEQFF. For the CDR3, the DNA is TGTGCCAGCAGCACCGTACGGATACGCTACAATGAGCAGTTCTTC.

The V gene is TRBV5-6, the J gene TRBJ1-2, with a possible D match to TRBD1 (5 bases). CDR3 length equals 15 residues. V lost 0 bases and J lost 2, with 11 bases in between. The germline V gene has CDR1 SGHDT and CDR2 YYEEEE. The CDR3 DNA reads TGTGCCAGCAGCTTGGCGCAGGGTTGGAACTATGGCTACACCTTC. It encodes CASSLAQGWNYGYTF.

The chain is built from TRBV24-1 and TRBJ2-6, with D tentatively TRBD1 (6 bases). This CDR3 spans 20 amino acids. The V gene lost 0 bases and the J gene lost 0 bases, with 17 bases spanning the gap. CDR1 and CDR2 (germline): KGHDR, SFDVKD. The CDR3 DNA sequence: TGTGCCACCAGTGATTTGTCAGGGGCGAAAGGAAACTCTGGGGCCAACGTCCTGACTTTC. Its protein is CATSDLSGAKGNSGANVLTF.

This clonotype was detected many times. The rearrangement links TRBV7-8 to TRBJ1-5, with D possibly TRBD1 on 6 matching bases. The CDR3 runs 16 residues. Trimming removed 1 base at V and 0 bases at J, with 10 bases between. Germline V CDR1 and CDR2: SGHVS, FQNEAQ. CDR3 sequence reads: CASSLEGHYSNQPQHF. The CDR3 bases are TGTGCCAGCAGCTTAGAGGGACATTATAGCAATCAGCCCCAGCATTTT.

This clonotype came up a few times. The chain has TRBV6-1 and TRBJ2-5, with TRBD1 matching 9 bases. With V trimmed by 5 bases and J by 4 bases, 14 bases remained unmatched. Germline assignment: CDR1 MNHNS and CDR2 SASEGT. The CDR3 runs 17 residues. CDR3 DNA sequence: TGTGCCAGCAGTCCGAGGGGACAGGGTCCGAGGGGAGAGACCCAGTACTTC. Protein: CASSPRGQGPRGETQYF.

This clonotype came up a few times. V gene TRBV19 combines with J gene TRBJ1-5; TRBD1 agrees at 9 bases. Trimming cost V 7 bases and J 1 base; bases outside gene matches: 8. The germline gives CDR1 LNHDA, CDR2 SQIVND (reference sequence). The CDR3 sequence is 16 residues long. CDR3 sequence: CASNRGPSRSNQPQHF. The DNA for the CDR3 is TGTGCCAGTAACAGGGGGCCCTCCAGGAGCAATCAGCCCCAGCATTTT.

Concerning this clonotype itself: This clone may be a read error of a much larger clone one base away. This chain links TRBV7-6 with TRBJ1-5; TRBD1 is a possible D gene (5 bases). Germline assignment: CDR1 SGHVS and CDR2 FNYEAQ. CDR3 length equals 17 residues. V lost 2 bases to trimming and J lost 7 bases, with 21 bases between them. CDR3 residues: CASSLLAEAGLKQPQHF. DNA of the CDR3: TGTGCCAGCAGCTTACTAGCGGAGGCAGGGTTGAAGCAGCCCCAGCATTTT.

This clonotype was found many times. The chain couples TRBV7-8 to TRBJ2-2, with 11 positions matching TRBD2. V was pared by 4 bases and J by 5 bases, with 6 bases of the junction left unmatched. Germline assignment: CDR1 SGHVS and CDR2 FQNEAQ. The CDR3 length is 16 residues. The CDR3: CASSYTSGGYTGELFF. CDR3 in DNA: TGTGCCAGCAGCTACACTAGCGGGGGATATACCGGGGAGCTGTTTTTT.

This clonotype was found many times. The V call is TRBV7-6, the J call TRBJ2-1, with 8 bases lining up with TRBD2. From germline, CDR1 is SGHVS and CDR2 FNYEAQ. The CDR3 runs 14 residues. Trimming took 5 bases from V and 8 from J; bases not matched to a gene: 8. The CDR3: CASSPQGLGDEQFF. Written as DNA, the CDR3 is TGTGCCAGCAGCCCCCAGGGACTAGGGGATGAGCAGTTCTTC.

This clonotype has a count of ten or more. The J gene is TRBJ2-5, the V gene TRBV6-6, with D unclear. Germline V gene data show CDR1 as MNHNY and CDR2 as SVGAGI (reference sequence). This CDR3 has 15 residues. V lost 0 bases to trimming and J lost 5 bases, with 13 bases between them. The chain's CDR3 is CASSYSVSSSETQYF. CDR3 nucleotide sequence: TGTGCCAGCAGTTACTCCGTCTCCTCGAGCGAGACCCAGTACTTC.

This clonotype was seen more than once but under ten times. V is TRBV6-1 and J is TRBJ1-1, with D uncertain. The CDR3 extends over 13 amino acids. Between the trimmed V and J ends, which lost 2 bases and 5 bases, there was a span of 9 bases. Germline V gene lookup returns CDR1 MNHNS and CDR2 SASEGT. CDR3 nucleotide sequence: TGTGCCAGCAGTGAATATCATGTGACTGAAGCTTTCTTT. It translates to CASSEYHVTEAFF.

The chain combines TRBV5-1 with TRBJ2-7, with D maybe TRBD2 (7 bases). Trimming pared 1 base from V and 5 bases from J, leaving 13 bases between. The V gene's germline CDR1 is SGHRS and CDR2 YFSETQ. This CDR3 has 14 amino acids. CDR3: CASSLRGGPNEQYF. Here the CDR3 DNA reads TGCGCCAGCAGCTTGAGGGGGGGGCCCAACGAGCAGTACTTC.

This chain connects TRBV5-4 to TRBJ1-1, with 8 bases matching TRBD1. The germline V gene encodes CDR1 SGHNT and CDR2 YYREEE (reference sequence). This CDR3 has 18 amino acids. The junction had 14 bases not matched to a gene; V was cut back by 1 base and J by 3 bases. CDR3 loop: CASSLTPVGAGGYTEAFF. CDR3 sequence (DNA): TGTGCCAGCAGCTTGACCCCAGTTGGGGCAGGGGGCTACACTGAAGCTTTCTTT.

This clonotype turned up a few times. The chain joins TRBV6-6 to TRBJ1-4; D is unclear. Trimming pared 6 bases from V and 0 bases from J, leaving 5 bases between. This CDR3 contains 13 residues. Looked up from germline, CDR1 is MNHNY and CDR2 is SVGAGI (reference sequence). The CDR3 reads CASSWATNEKLFF. The CDR3 DNA reads TGTGCCAGCAGCTGGGCAACTAATGAAAAACTGTTTTTT.

This clonotype was counted only a few times. V is TRBV12-3 or TRBV12-4 and J is TRBJ2-5, with TRBD2 identical over 12 bases. V was clipped by 3 bases and J by 4 bases; unmatched bases: 9. This CDR3 spans 17 amino acids. CDR3 sequence (DNA): TGTGCCAGCAGTTTCAGCCGGACTAGCGGGGTCCCAGAGACCCAGTACTTC. Translation gives CASSFSRTSGVPETQYF.

The V and J genes are TRBV6-1 and TRBJ2-1; D is perhaps TRBD1 (5 bases). CDR3 size: 15 residues. Germline V gene data show CDR1 as MNHNS and CDR2 as SASEGT. V was cut by 2 bases and J by 3 bases, with 11 bases left in between. CDR3 nucleotides: TGTGCCAGCAGTGAAAAGGCGACAGACTACAATGAGCAGTTCTTC. Protein sequence: CASSEKATDYNEQFF.

This clonotype was recorded a few times. V and J are TRBV4-1 and TRBJ2-1, with TRBD2 matching over 14 bases. The CDR3 loop spans 15 amino acids. J was trimmed by 6 bases and V by 4 bases; bases with no gene match: 2. Per the germline V gene, CDR1 is MGHRA and CDR2 is YSYEKL. The CDR3 loop reads CASSRLAGGLNEQFF. CDR3 nucleotide sequence: TGCGCCAGCAGCCGACTAGCGGGGGGGCTCAATGAGCAGTTCTTC.

This sequence joins TRBV7-9 and TRBJ2-7; D may correspond to TRBD1 or TRBD2 (5 bases each). The CDR3 spans 16 residues. Germline lookup yields CDR1 SEHNR and CDR2 FQNEAQ (reference sequence). The V end lost 1 base, the J end lost 3 bases, and 16 bases lay between the germline ends. The CDR3 DNA sequence: TGTGCCAGCAGCTTAGGCCCGGTGGGGACGGACTACGAGCAGTACTTC. Translating gives CASSLGPVGTDYEQYF.

The V call is TRBV5-6, the J call TRBJ1-6, with TRBD1 as a possible D gene (5 bases). CDR3 length equals 17 residues. CDR1 and CDR2 from the germline V gene are SGHDT and YYEEEE. The V end lost 2 bases, the J end lost 6 bases, and 18 bases lay between the germline ends. CDR3 loop: CASSFRIVIRGNSPLHF. CDR3 DNA sequence: TGTGCCAGCAGCTTCCGGATTGTGATAAGGGGTAATTCACCCCTCCACTTT.

This clonotype was found a few times. The genes are TRBV7-8 and TRBJ1-2; tentatively, D is TRBD1 (6 bases). V shed 3 bases and J shed 2 bases, with 10 bases lying between them. CDR1 SGHVS and CDR2 FQNEAQ come from the germline V gene. CDR3 length equals 14 residues. This CDR3 reads CASSFSGENYGYTF. Written as DNA, the CDR3 is TGTGCCAGCAGCTTCTCAGGGGAGAACTATGGCTACACCTTC.

The J gene is TRBJ2-1, the V gene TRBV9; 10 bases line up with TRBD2. Germline loops: CDR1 SGDLS, CDR2 YYNGEE. The CDR3 consists of 15 residues. V gave up 0 bases and J gave up 8 bases; unmatched junction bases: 5. The DNA for the CDR3 is TGTGCCAGCAGCGTAGCCAGCGGGGGGGCGCATGAGCAGTTCTTC. Protein sequence: CASSVASGGAHEQFF.